This paragraph reports one TCR beta chain. Its antigen is unknown. After removal of 5 bases from V and 2 bases from J, the junction contained 9 bases not matched to a gene. Looked up from germline, CDR1 is MDHEN and CDR2 is SYDVKM. This CDR3 has 17 amino acids. With 60 Vbeta and 13 Jbeta primers, the PCR was carried out. Profiled with immunoSEQ multiplex PCR; TCRdb holds only in-frame clones, not every one. The table shows more than 120,000 clones, with over 65% occurring only once. The data are from a study of cytomegalovirus exposure and HLA in healthy donors. Study results and limitations: A later analysis found TCR association rates differed by HLA locus, highest for DRB1 and lowest for HLA-C. Reported performance of the classifier showed diagnosis of cytomegalovirus status with high specificity and sensitivity.

This sequence originates from a male donor in good health and CMV-seronegative. Sequenced material: PBMCs. The chain couples TRBV28 to TRBJ2-3; TRBD2 matches 11 bases. CDR3 sequence (DNA): TGTGCCAGCAGTCCCGGACTAGCGGGTGAAGACACAGATACGCAGTATTTT. Amino acids: CASSPGLAGEDTDTQYF. Supplemented by reference TRBV28 and TRBJ2-3, the full variable domain reads DVKVTQSSRYLVKRTGEKVFLECVQDMDHENMFWYRQDPGLGLRLIYFSYDVKMKEKGDIPEGYSVSREKKERFSLILESASTNQTSMYLCASSPGLAGEDTDTQYFGPGTRLTVL.